The TCR beta chain described here comes from a study of monozygotic twins with inflammatory bowel disease (dated by TCRdb to between 2018 and 2021). In terms of the full investigation: A total of roughly 28 monozygotic twin pairs were included in the full study, comprising nine German pairs (four IBD-concordant, five IBD-discordant) and 19 IBD-discordant Danish pairs. Within discordant pairs, disease-associated traits were sought mainly by comparing IBD patients with their genetically identical healthy co-twins. Each individual had, on average, about 151 000 unique TCRalpha sequences and 181 000 unique TCRbeta sequences available for analysis. Findings and caveats that apply to the study as a whole: No difference in repertoire similarity was observed between concordant and discordant twins, possibly owing to limited statistical power. The analysis was unable to tell apart different T cell subtypes. IBD patients shared fewer clonotypes with other individuals than healthy twins did, most markedly in patients showing signs of disease activity. A decrease in TCRbeta repertoire diversity, as measured by inverse Simpson index, was observed in IBD patients compared with their healthy co-twins. Differing immunosuppressive treatments among patients may have added background noise and inter-individual variability to the repertoires. No single strong signal or clonotype linked to IBD turned up in the results, so the idea that one exists was not supported.

The CDR3 starts with the cysteine, ends with the phenylalanine, and has 15 residues. The coding DNA is unavailable. For CDR1 and CDR2, the germline V gene lists KGHDR and SFDVKD. With respect to this clonotype: Its specific antigen is unknown.

From each donor, a 2.5 ml peripheral blood sample was drawn into PAXgene tubes and stored at -80 degrees C. Without T cell sorting, total RNA was isolated from whole blood using the PAXgene blood miRNA kit on an automated QIAcube. Peripheral blood from monozygotic twin pairs who were concordant or discordant for inflammatory bowel disease underwent deep TCRalpha and TCRbeta repertoire profiling using unique molecular barcoding. Smoking habits were recorded for all twin pairs, and individuals were classified as current, former or never smokers. Libraries came from 5' RACE. For each TCR library, approximately 3.5 ug of total RNA was used. For each sample, cDNA synthesis was carried out in eight separate reactions using SMARTScribe reverse transcriptase. During cDNA synthesis, template switching was used to introduce unique molecular identifiers that contained a 6-nucleotide sample barcode. TCRalpha and TCRbeta cDNA was amplified by two nested PCRs of 16 and 9 cycles, with bead purification after each PCR. Before amplification, the cDNA was treated with uracil DNA-glycosylase and purified using the QIAquick PCR purification kit. In the second PCR, Illumina TruSeq-compatible adapters and sample-specific barcodes were added. TapeStation and Qubit were used to check library quality and concentration, and about 5 ng of each library was pooled. Sequencing of the pooled libraries was done on an Illumina HiSeq2500 single-index Rapid Run using custom sequencing primers and 2 x 100 bp reads. The authors' pipeline ran thus. PCR and sequencing errors were corrected by UMI-based consensus assembly using MiGEC version 1.2.6. MiXCR version 2.1.1 was used for V(D)J alignment, clonotype assembly and CDR3 extraction. To normalise gene usage, clonotype sharing and MAIT/NKT TCR abundance, the analysis used the top 1000, 10 000 and 20 000 clonotypes per sample. Diversity was computed as the inverse Simpson index with the vegan R package after downsampling to 27 000 UMIs. Paired Mann-Whitney U tests were applied to discordant twin pairs, and Benjamini-Hochberg correction was used for multiple testing. The reads, reprocessed by TCRdb, yield one row per CDR3 protein sequence and no DNA. The authors' filters were not applied to this entry. The sample table includes approximately 340,000 distinct CDR3 sequences. Jointly, the top ten make up approximately 2% of the sample.

This receptor was obtained from a human donor with ulcerative colitis or Crohn's disease, or a healthy co-twin of an affected twin (not recorded which). The V and J segments used are TRBV24-1 and TRBJ2-1; TCRdb names TRBD1, which stays unverified in the absence of DNA. The sample was blood. The CDR3: CATSDPGQGANEQFF.